These T cell receptor beta chains were read from a single sample in a study of T cells after yellow fever vaccination. MiXCR was run by TCRdb on the 5' RACE reads, yielding one entry per CDR3 protein. The table records some 120,000 distinct CDR3 sequences, nearly 15% of them present only once. Specimen: CD8+ T cells sorted from PBMCs, collected 5 days after the yellow fever booster vaccination. The receptor source for this set is a man aged 18 to 29 who received the YFV17D yellow fever vaccine. Each CDR3 is given with its conserved first and last residue. D genes are given only for firm matches. The size entry is marked missing in some rows and otherwise reads once, few, many or a size class.

j_call clone_size d_call v_call cdr3_nt cdr3_aa
TRBJ2-7 many NA TRBV15 TGTGCCACCAGCAGAGACTTGGGCCCCTACGAGCAGTACTTC CATSRDLGPYEQYF
TRBJ1-1 NA TRBD1 TRBV7-9 TGTGCCAGCAGCAAATCCGGGACAGGGAACACTGAAGCTTTCTTT CASSKSGTGNTEAFF
TRBJ2-2 NA NA TRBV4-1 TGCGCCAGCAGCCAGTTCCCAGGAGGGGAGCTGTTTTTT CASSQFPGGELFF
TRBJ2-4 few NA TRBV18 TGTGCCAGCTCACCCCGACAGGAAACCTTTAACATTCAGTACTTC CASSPRQETFNIQYF
TRBJ2-5 once NA TRBV7-2 TGTGCCAGCCGGGCAAGGGGGGCAGCAGAGACCCAGTACTTC CASRARGAAETQYF
TRBJ2-3 NA NA TRBV6-2/TRBV6-3 TGTGCCAGCGGCCCGGGACTCGGGGGCGTTGATACGCAGTATTTT CASGPGLGGVDTQYF
TRBJ1-2 NA NA TRBV7-8 TGTGCCAGCAGCGTTGAGGGCTATGGCTACACCTTC CASSVEGYGYTF
TRBJ1-2 NA TRBD1 TRBV29-1 TGCAGCGTTGAAACGGCAGGGGGCTGGCATGGCTACACCTTC CSVETAGGWHGYTF
TRBJ2-2 few TRBD2 TRBV4-3 TGCGCCAGCAGCCAAGATACGGGGGGAGGCGGGGAGCTGTTTTTT CASSQDTGGGGELFF
TRBJ1-5 NA NA TRBV6-6 TGTGCCAGCAGTTACCCTACCACAGGGTCCAATCAGCCCCAGCATTTT CASSYPTTGSNQPQHF
TRBJ2-1 few NA TRBV6-2/TRBV6-3 TGTGCCAGCAGTCACCGGGACGTCTCCTACAATGAGCAGTTCTTC CASSHRDVSYNEQFF
TRBJ2-7 once NA TRBV7-2 TGTGCCAGCAGCGTAACTAGACTCGAGCAGTACTTC CASSVTRLEQYF
TRBJ2-7 few TRBD1 TRBV6-5 TGTGCCAGCGGACAGGGCAACGAGCAGTACTTC CASGQGNEQYF
TRBJ2-3 few NA TRBV7-3 TGTGCCAGCAGCTCCAGGGGGGGCCTGACAGATACGCAGTATTTT CASSSRGGLTDTQYF
TRBJ1-2 few NA TRBV5-8 TGTGCCAGCAGCTTTATTGGACCGAGCTTTAACTATGGCTACACCTTC CASSFIGPSFNYGYTF
TRBJ2-1 many NA TRBV12-3/TRBV12-4 TGTGCCAGCAGTTCCCGAGGAGGGGGGAATGAGCAGTTCTTC CASSSRGGGNEQFF
TRBJ2-7 NA TRBD2 TRBV5-1 TGCGCCAGCAGCCCCCCAAGGGAAGGACTAGCGAGGTCCTACGAGCAGTACTTC CASSPPREGLARSYEQYF
TRBJ1-1 few TRBD1 TRBV4-3 TGCGCCAGCAGCCTCGACAGGGAATGGGAAGCTTTCTTT CASSLDREWEAFF
TRBJ2-5 NA NA TRBV15 TGTGCCACCAGCAGCACGGGACTCCAAGAGACCCAGTACTTC CATSSTGLQETQYF
TRBJ2-1 NA TRBD2 TRBV5-1 TGCGCCAGCAGCGCCGGGGGGGCGGTTAATGAGCAGTTCTTC CASSAGGAVNEQFF
TRBJ2-7 NA NA TRBV20-1 TGCAGTGCTAGACCATCCGGGGTTTACGTAGTAGAGCAGTACTTC CSARPSGVYVVEQYF
TRBJ2-5 few NA TRBV2 TGTGCCAGCAGTGTTGGGGGAGGCCCAAAAGAGACCCAGTACTTC CASSVGGGPKETQYF
TRBJ2-1 NA NA TRBV29-1 TGCAGCGTCAAGGACCGGGACCTAGTGCAGTTCTTC CSVKDRDLVQFF
TRBJ2-6 few TRBD2 TRBV11-2 TGTGCCAGCAGCTTAGCGCGGGGGTTCTCTGGGGCCAACGTCCTGACTTTC CASSLARGFSGANVLTF
TRBJ1-1 NA NA TRBV5-1 TGCGCCAGCAGACAGGGAGGGGAAGAAGCTTTCTTT CASRQGGEEAFF
TRBJ2-5 few TRBD2 TRBV19 TGTGCCAGTAGTATACTAGCGGGGGTTCCACGGGGCCAGTACTTC CASSILAGVPRGQYF
TRBJ2-3 few TRBD1 TRBV7-9 TGTGCCAGCAGCTTCACTTGGGACAGAGCCACAGATACGCAGTATTTT CASSFTWDRATDTQYF
TRBJ1-5 NA NA TRBV28 TGTGCCAGCAGTTTATTCCAGGGCAATCAGCCCCAGCATTTT CASSLFQGNQPQHF